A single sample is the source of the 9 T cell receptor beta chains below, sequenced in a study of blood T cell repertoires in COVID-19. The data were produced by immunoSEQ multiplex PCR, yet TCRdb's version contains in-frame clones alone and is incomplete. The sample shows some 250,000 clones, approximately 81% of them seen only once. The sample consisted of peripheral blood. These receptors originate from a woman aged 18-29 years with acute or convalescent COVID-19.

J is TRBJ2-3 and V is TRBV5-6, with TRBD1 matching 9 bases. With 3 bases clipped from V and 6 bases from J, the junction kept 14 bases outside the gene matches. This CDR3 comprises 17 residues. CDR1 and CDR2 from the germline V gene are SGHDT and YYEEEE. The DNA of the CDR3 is TGTGCCAGCAGCTCGTTTGGACAGGGGTTTCAAATTGATACGCAGTATTTT. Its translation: CASSSFGQGFQIDTQYF.

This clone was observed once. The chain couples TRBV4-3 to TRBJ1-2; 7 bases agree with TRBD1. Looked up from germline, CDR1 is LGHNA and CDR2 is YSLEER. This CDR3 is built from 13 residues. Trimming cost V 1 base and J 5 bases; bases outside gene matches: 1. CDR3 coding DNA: TGCGCCAGCAGCCAAGGGGACAGTTATGGCTACACCTTC. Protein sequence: CASSQGDSYGYTF.

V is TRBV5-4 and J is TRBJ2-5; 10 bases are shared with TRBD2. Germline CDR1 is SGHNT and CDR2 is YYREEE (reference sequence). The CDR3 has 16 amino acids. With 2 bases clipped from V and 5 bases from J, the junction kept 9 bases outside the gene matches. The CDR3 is CASSFRPSGSWETQYF. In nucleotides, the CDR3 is TGTGCCAGCAGCTTTAGGCCTAGCGGGAGTTGGGAGACCCAGTACTTC.

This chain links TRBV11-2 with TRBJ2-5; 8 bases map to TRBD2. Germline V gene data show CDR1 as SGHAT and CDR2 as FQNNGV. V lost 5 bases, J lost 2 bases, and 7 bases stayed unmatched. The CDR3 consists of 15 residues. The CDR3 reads CASSRPGLGQETQYF. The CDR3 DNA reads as TGTGCCAGCAGCCGCCCGGGACTAGGGCAAGAGACCCAGTACTTC.

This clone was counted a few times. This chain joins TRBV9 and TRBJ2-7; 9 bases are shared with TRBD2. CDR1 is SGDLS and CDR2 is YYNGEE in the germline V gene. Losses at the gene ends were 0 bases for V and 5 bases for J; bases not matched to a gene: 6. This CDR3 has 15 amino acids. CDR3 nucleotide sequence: TGTGCCAGCAGCGTAGGAGGGGCGGGAGGGAACGAGCAGTACTTC. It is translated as CASSVGGAGGNEQYF.

CDR3 sequence reads: CASSQGAFSYNEQFF. The DNA for the CDR3 is TGTGCCAGCAGTCAGGGGGCATTTTCCTACAATGAGCAGTTCTTC. The rearrangement links TRBV6-5 to TRBJ2-1; 8 bases are a match to TRBD1. Germline V gene data show CDR1 as MNHEY and CDR2 as SVGAGI. The CDR3 has 15 amino acids. The trim removed 5 bases at V and 1 base at J, leaving 4 bases unmatched.

The CDR3 loop is CASSGDRELDTQYF. The CDR3 bases are TGTGCCAGCAGTGGGGACAGGGAGCTAGATACGCAGTATTTT. The genes are TRBV25-1 and TRBJ2-3, with 9 bases identical to TRBD1. Trimming removed 4 bases from V and 5 bases from J; junction bases left unmatched: 4. CDR3 length: 14 amino acids. Germline V gives CDR1 MGHDK, CDR2 SYGVNS.

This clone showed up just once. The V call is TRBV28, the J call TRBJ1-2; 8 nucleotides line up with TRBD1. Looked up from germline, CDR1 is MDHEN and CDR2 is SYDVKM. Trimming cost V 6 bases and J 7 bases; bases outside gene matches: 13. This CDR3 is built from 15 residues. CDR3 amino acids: CASSQTLQGVGGYTF. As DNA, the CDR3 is TGTGCCAGCAGCCAAACCCTACAGGGGGTCGGTGGCTACACCTTC.

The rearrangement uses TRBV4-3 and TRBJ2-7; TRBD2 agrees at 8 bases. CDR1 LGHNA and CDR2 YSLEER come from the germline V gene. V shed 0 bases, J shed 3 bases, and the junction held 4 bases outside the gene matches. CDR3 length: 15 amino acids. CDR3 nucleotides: TGCGCCAGCAGCCAAGATACGGGGGGGGACTACGAGCAGTACTTC. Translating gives CASSQDTGGDYEQYF.